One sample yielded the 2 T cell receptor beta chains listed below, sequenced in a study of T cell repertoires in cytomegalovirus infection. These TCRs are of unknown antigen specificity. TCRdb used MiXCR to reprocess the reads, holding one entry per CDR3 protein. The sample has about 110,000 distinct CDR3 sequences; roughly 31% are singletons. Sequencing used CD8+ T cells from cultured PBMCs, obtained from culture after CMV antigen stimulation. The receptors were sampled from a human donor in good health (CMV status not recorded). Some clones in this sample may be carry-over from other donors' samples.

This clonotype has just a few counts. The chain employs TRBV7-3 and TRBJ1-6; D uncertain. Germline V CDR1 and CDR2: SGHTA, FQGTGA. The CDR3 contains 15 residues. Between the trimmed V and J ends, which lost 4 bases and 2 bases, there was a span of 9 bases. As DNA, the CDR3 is TGTGCCAGCAGCTCCCTTGGGGCCTATAATTCACCCCTCCACTTT. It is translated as CASSSLGAYNSPLHF.

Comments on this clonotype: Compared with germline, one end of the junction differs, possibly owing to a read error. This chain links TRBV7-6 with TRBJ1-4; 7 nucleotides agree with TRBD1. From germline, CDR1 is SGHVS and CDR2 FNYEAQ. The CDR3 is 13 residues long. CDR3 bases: TGTGCCAGCAGCCCCCAAGGAGGGGGCCCGGTACTTTTT. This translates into CASSPQGGGPVLF.